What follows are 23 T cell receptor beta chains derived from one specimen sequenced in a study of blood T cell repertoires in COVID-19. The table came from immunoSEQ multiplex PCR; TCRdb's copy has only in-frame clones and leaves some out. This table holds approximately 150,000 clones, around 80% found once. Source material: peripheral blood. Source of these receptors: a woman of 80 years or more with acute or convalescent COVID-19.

CDR3 DNA: TGTGCCAGCAGCTCCAGTGGGACACTCAACACTGAAGCTTTCTTT. Amino acid sequence: CASSSSGTLNTEAFF. The chain recombines TRBV9 with TRBJ1-1; D possibly corresponds to TRBD1 (6 bases). The CDR3 totals 15 residues. The germline V and J ends were trimmed by 4 bases and 2 bases, with 15 bases remaining between them. CDR1 is SGDLS, CDR2 YYNGEE, per germline.

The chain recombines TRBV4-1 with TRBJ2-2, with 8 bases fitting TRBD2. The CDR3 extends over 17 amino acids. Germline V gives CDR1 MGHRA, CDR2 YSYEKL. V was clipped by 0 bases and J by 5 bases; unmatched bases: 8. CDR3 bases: TGCGCCAGCAGCCAAGACAAGGGACTAGTAATAACCGGGGAGCTGTTTTTT. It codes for CASSQDKGLVITGELFF.

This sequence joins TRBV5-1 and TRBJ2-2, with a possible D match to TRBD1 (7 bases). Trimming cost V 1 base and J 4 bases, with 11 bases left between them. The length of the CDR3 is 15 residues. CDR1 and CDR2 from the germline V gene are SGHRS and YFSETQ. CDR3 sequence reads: CASSLTGEATGELFF. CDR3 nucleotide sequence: TGCGCCAGCAGCTTGACAGGGGAGGCCACCGGGGAGCTGTTTTTT. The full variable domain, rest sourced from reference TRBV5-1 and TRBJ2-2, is KAGVTQTPRYLIKTRGQQVTLSCSPISGHRSVSWYQQTPGQGLQFLFEYFSETQRNKGNFPGRFSGRQFSNSRSEMNVSTLELGDSALYLCASSLTGEATGELFFGEGSRLTVL.

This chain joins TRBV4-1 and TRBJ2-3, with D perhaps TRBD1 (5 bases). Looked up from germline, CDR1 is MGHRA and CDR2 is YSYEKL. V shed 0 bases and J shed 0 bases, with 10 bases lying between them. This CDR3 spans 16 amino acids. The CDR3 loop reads CASSQDRGASTDTQYF. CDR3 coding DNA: TGCGCCAGCAGCCAAGATCGTGGGGCAAGCACAGATACGCAGTATTTT.

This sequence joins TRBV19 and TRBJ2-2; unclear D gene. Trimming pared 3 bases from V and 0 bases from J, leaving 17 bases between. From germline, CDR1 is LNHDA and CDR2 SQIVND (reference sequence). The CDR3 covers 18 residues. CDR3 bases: TGTGCCAGTAGTATCCCTCGACTCCTTGGCGCGAACACCGGGGAGCTGTTTTTT. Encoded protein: CASSIPRLLGANTGELFF.

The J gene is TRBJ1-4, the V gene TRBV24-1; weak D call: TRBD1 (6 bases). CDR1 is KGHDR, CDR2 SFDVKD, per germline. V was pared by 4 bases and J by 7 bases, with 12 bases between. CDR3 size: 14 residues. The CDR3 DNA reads TGTGCCACCAGTGAAACAGGGTCCGGTGAAAAACTGTTTTTT. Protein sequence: CATSETGSGEKLFF.

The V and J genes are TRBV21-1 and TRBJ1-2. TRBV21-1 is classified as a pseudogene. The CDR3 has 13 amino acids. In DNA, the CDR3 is TGTGCCAGCAGCTGCCGGAGGAACTATGGCTACACCTTC. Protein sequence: CASSCRRNYGYTF.

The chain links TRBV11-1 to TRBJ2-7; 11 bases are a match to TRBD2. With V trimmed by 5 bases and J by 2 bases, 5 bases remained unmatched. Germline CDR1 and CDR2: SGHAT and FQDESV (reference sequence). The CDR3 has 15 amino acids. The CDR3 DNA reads TGTGCCAGCAGCCAAATTAGCGGGAGGGCCTACGAGCAGTACTTC. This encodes CASSQISGRAYEQYF. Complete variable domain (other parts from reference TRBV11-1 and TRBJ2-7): EAEVAQSPRYKITEKSQAVAFWCDPISGHATLYWYRQILGQGPELLVQFQDESVVDDSQLPKDRFSAERLKGVDSTLKIQPAELGDSAMYLCASSQISGRAYEQYFGPGTRLTVT.

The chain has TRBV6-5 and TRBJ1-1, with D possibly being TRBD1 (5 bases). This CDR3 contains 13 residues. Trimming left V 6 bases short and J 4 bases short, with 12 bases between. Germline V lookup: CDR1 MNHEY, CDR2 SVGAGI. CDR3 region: CASSAWGGTEAFF. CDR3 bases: TGTGCCAGCAGCGCCTGGGGCGGCACTGAAGCTTTCTTT.

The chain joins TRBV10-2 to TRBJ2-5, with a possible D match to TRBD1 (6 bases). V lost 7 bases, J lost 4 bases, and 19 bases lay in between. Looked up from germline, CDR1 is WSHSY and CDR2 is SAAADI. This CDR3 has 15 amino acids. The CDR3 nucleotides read TGCGCCAGCAACCCGACAGGAGCAGGTCGAGAGACCCAGTACTTC. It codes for CASNPTGAGRETQYF.

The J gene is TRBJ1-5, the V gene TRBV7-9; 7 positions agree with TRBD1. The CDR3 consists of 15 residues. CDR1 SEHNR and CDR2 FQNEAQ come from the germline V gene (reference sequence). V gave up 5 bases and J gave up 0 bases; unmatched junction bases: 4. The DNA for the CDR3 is TGTGCCAGCAGCGGGGACAGAGCTAGCAATCAGCCCCAGCATTTT. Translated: CASSGDRASNQPQHF.

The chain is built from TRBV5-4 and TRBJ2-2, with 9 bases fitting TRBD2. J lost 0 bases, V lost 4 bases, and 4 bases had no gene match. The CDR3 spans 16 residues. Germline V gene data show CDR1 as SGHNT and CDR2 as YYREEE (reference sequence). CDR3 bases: TGTGCCAGCAGCACGTCTAGCGGGGCGAACACCGGGGAGCTGTTTTTT. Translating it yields CASSTSSGANTGELFF.

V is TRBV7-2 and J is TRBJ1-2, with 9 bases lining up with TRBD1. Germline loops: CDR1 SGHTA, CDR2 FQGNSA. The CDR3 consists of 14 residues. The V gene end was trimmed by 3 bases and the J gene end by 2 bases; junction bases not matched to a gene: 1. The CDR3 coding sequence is TGTGCCAGCAGCTTGGGGACAGGGAACTATGGCTACACCTTC. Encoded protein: CASSLGTGNYGYTF.

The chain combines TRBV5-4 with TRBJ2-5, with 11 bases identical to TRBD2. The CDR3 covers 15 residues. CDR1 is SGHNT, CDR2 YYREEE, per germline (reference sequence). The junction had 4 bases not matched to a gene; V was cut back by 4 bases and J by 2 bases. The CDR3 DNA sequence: TGTGCCAGCAGCCCTAGCGGGGGGTCACAAGAGACCCAGTACTTC. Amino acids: CASSPSGGSQETQYF.

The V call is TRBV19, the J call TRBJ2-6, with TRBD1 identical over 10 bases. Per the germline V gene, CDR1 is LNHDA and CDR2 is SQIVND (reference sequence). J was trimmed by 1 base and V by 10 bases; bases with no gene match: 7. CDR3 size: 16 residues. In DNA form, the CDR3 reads TGTGCCACCCGGGACAGGGGTGGATCTGGGGCCAACGTCCTGACTTTC. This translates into CATRDRGGSGANVLTF. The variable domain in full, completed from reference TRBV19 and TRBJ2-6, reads DGGITQSPKYLFRKEGQNVTLSCEQNLNHDAMYWYRQDPGQGLRLIYYSQIVNDFQKGDIAEGYSVSREKKESFPLTVTSAQKNPTAFYLCATRDRGGSGANVLTFGAGSRLTVL.

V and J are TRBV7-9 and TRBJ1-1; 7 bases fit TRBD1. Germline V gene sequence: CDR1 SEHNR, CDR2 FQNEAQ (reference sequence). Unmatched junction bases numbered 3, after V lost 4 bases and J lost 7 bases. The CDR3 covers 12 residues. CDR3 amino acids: CASSYRGFEAFF. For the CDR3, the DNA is TGTGCCAGCAGCTACAGGGGCTTTGAAGCTTTCTTT.

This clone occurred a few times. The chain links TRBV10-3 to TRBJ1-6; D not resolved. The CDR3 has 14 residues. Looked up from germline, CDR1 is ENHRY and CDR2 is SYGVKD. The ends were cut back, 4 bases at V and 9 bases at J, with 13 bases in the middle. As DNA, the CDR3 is TGTGCCATCAGTGTTAAGGGAGGGAGTTCACCCCTCCACTTT. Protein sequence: CAISVKGGSSPLHF.

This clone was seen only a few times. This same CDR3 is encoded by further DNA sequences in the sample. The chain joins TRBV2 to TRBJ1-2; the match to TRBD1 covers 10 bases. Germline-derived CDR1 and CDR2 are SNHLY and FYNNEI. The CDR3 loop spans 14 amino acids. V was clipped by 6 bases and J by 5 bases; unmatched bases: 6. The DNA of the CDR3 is TGTGCCAGCAGCAGACAGGGGGCGCGGTATGGCTACACCTTC. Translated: CASSRQGARYGYTF.

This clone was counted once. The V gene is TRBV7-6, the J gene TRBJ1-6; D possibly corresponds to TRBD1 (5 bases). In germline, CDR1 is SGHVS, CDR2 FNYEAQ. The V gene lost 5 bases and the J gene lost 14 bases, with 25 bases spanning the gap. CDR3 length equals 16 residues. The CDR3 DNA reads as TGTGCCAGCAGCCTTAGGTCGGGGCAGTCCGGGGGGACCCTCCACTTT. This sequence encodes CASSLRSGQSGGTLHF. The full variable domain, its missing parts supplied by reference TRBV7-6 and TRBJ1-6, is GAGVSQSPRYKVTKRGQDVALRCDPISGHVSLYWYRQALGQGPEFLTYFNYEAQQDKSGLPNDRFSAERPEGSISTLTIQRTEQRDSAMYRCASSLRSGQSGGTLHFGNGTRLTVT.

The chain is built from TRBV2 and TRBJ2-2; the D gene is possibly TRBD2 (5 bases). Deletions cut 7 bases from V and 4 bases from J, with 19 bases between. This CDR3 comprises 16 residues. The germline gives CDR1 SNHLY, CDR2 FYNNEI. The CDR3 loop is CASTRRGRAGTGELFF. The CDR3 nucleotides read TGTGCCAGCACCCGAAGAGGACGGGCGGGCACCGGGGAGCTGTTTTTT.

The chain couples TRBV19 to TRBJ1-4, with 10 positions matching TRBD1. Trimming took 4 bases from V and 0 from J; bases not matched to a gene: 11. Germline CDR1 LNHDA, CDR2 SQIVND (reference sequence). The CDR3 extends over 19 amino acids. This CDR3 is CASSSGTGDELATNEKLFF. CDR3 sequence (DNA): TGTGCCAGTAGTAGTGGGACAGGGGACGAACTCGCAACTAATGAAAAACTGTTTTTT.

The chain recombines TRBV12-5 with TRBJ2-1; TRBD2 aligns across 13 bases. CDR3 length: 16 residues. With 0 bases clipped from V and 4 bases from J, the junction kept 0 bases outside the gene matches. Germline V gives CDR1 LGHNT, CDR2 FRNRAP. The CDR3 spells CASGLVLAGGYNEQFF. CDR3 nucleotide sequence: TGTGCTAGTGGTTTGGTACTAGCGGGGGGGTACAATGAGCAGTTCTTC.

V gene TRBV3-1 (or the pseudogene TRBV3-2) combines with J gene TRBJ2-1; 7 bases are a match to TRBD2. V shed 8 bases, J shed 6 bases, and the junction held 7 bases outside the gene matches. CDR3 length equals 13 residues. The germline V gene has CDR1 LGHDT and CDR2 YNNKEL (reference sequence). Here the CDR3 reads CASLQRDRNEQFF. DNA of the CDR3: TGTGCCAGCCTTCAGCGGGATCGCAATGAGCAGTTCTTC.